The subject of this entry is one T cell receptor (beta chain). Its cognate antigen is unknown. Both TRBC1 and TRBC2 were covered by a beta constant-region primer of two equimolar oligonucleotides. The ligated cDNA underwent four PCR rounds using SP2 and nested alpha and beta constant-region primers. TCRdb called the UMI-ligation and nested PCR reads again in MiXCR, with one record for every CDR3 protein. Of under 150,000 distinct CDR3 sequences in the sample, over 15% were seen once. Cells stained for CD3, CD4, CD8, CD45RA and CD27 were sorted into four subsets. CDR3 length: 15 amino acids. The germline gives CDR1 SGHDN, CDR2 FVKESK. The V gene end was trimmed by 5 bases and the J gene end by 7 bases; junction bases not matched to a gene: 7. The data stem from a study of naive and memory T cell subsets. Study results and caveats: A few larger clonotypes appeared in naive repertoires, especially CD8, possibly memory cells re-expressing CD45RA.

This clonotype was obtained from a human donor in good health. This sequence joins TRBV14 and TRBJ2-1; 11 bases are a match to TRBD2. The specimen was naive CD4+ T cells from blood. CDR3 region: CASSFLAGGSNEQFF. CDR3 in DNA: TGTGCCAGCAGCTTCCTAGCGGGAGGTAGTAATGAGCAGTTCTTC.